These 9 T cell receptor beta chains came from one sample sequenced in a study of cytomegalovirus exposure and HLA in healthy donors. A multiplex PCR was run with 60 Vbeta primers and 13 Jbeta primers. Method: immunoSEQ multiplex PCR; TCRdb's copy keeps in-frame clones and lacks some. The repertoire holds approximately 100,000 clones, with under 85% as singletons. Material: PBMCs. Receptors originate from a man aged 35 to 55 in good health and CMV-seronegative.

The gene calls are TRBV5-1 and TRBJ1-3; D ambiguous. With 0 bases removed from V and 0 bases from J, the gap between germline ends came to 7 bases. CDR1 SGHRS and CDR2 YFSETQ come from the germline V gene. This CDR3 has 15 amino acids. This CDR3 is CASSLGVRSGNTIYF. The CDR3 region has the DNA TGCGCCAGCAGCTTGGGAGTGCGCTCTGGAAACACCATATATTTT.

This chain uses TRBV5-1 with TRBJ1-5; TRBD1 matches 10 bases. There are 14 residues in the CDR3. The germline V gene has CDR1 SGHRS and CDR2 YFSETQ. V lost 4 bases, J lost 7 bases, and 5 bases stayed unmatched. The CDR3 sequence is CASSATGGGQPQHF. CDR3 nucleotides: TGCGCCAGCAGCGCGACAGGGGGCGGACAGCCCCAGCATTTT.

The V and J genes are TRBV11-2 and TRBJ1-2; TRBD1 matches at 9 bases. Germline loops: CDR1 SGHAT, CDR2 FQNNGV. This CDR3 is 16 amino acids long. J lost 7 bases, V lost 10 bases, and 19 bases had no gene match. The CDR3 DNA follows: TGTGCCAATGGGGCTGCCTCCGGACAGGGGTTCGTTGGCTACACCTTC. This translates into CANGAASGQGFVGYTF.

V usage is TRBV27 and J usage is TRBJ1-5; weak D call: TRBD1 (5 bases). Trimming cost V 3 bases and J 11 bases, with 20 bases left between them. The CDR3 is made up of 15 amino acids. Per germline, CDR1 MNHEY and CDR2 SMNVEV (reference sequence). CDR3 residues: CASSLGPTVLEAQHF. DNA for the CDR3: TGTGCCAGCAGTTTGGGCCCGACAGTCCTTGAGGCCCAGCATTTT.

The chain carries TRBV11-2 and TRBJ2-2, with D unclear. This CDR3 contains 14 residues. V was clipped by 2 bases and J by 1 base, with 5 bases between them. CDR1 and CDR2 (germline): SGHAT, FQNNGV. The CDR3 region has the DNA TGTGCCAGCAGCTTAATTCGGAACACCGGGGAGCTGTTTTTT. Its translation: CASSLIRNTGELFF.

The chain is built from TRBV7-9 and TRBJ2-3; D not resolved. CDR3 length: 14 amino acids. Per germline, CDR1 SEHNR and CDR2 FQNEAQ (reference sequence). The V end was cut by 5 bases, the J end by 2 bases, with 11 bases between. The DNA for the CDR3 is TGTGCCAGCAGCCCCGGGTTAATCACAGATACGCAGTATTTT. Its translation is CASSPGLITDTQYF. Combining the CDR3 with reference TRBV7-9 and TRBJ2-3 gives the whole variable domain DTGVSQNPRHKITKRGQNVTFRCDPISEHNRLYWYRQTLGQGPEFLTYFQNEAQLEKSRLLSDRFSAERPKGSFSTLEIQRTEQGDSAMYLCASSPGLITDTQYFGPGTRLTVL.

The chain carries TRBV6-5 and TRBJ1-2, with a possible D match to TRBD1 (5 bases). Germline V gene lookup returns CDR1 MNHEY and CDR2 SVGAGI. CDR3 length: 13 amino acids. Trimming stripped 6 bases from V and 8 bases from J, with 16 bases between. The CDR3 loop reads CASRNRRTGGYTF. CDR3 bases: TGTGCCAGCAGGAACAGGCGAACAGGCGGCTACACCTTC.

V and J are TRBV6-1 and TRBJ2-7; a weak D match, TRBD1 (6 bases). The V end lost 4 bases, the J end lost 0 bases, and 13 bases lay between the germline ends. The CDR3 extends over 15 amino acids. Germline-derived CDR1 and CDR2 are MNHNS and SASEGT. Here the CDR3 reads CASSGPGHRSYEQYF. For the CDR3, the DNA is TGTGCCAGCAGTGGCCCGGGACACCGCTCCTACGAGCAGTACTTC.

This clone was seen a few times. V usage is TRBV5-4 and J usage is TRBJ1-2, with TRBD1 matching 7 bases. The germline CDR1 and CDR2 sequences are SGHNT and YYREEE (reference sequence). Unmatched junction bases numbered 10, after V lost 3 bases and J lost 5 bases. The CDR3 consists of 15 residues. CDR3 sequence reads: CASSSRQGPFYGYTF. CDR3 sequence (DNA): TGTGCCAGCAGCTCGAGACAGGGACCCTTTTATGGCTACACCTTC.